The following is a TCR beta chain sequence with its context. No antigen is known for it. No quality values exist for individual bases; no much larger clone is one base distant. The record originates from a study of sequential checkpoint blockade in melanoma (dated by TCRdb to about 2019). The study in broad terms: Patients were assigned by 1:1 randomization to either first-line nivolumab followed by ipilimumab (arm A) or ipilimumab followed by nivolumab (arm B). Maintenance nivolumab came after each of the two trial sequences.

The paper's findings and limits, for the study overall: Validation of the response-prediction model combining TCR metrics and mutation burden is needed in larger, independent patient cohorts.

TCRbeta CDR3 regions were immunosequenced from genomic DNA with the immunoSEQ Assay. Prior to high-throughput sequencing, genomic DNA was amplified by bias-controlled multiplex PCR. In the paper's pipeline: To quantify the absolute abundance of each unique TCRbeta CDR3 region, the sequences were collapsed and filtered. Clonality, defined as 1 minus Pielou's evenness, was calculated using only productive rearrangements. A previously published method was used to identify clones whose frequencies were significantly greater in on-treatment samples than in baseline samples. TCRdb took over this immuneACCESS table, retaining in-frame rearrangements with V and J assigned. Such tables are incomplete; in checked studies, under half of the missing clones stem from an unresolved V gene, and the remainder is unexplained. The V and J calls and clone size come from that table; D and trimming were worked out from the DNA. Here the sample has some 20,000 clones; about three fifths occur a single time. The top ten constitute approximately 15% of the sample.

The sample's treatment or condition label is to be understood as: randomized to nivolumab then ipilimumab (arm A) or the reverse (arm B). None of the patients in the trial had previously been given DNA-damaging chemotherapy. A FACS Aria II flow cytometer was used to sort live CD3+CD8+ cells that were negative for CD19 and CD56 from thawed PBMCs. The samples were obtained from melanoma patients enrolled in CheckMate 064, an open-label, randomized phase II trial testing sequential checkpoint blockade. Peripheral blood mononuclear cells were collected by leukapheresis, purified with Ficoll-Paque, and frozen in human serum with approximately 9.4% DMSO. Immediately after sorting, the purity of sorted blood CD3+CD8+ cells was verified to be >95%, after which DNA was extracted. The germline V gene provides CDR1 SNHLY and CDR2 FYNNEI. CDR3 length: 15 amino acids, cysteine to phenylalanine. Only the CDR3 portion is preserved as DNA: 45 bases, with reading frame beginning at the first base. The germline V end is reduced by 7 bases and the J end by 2 bases; junction bases left unmatched: 4.

The sequence was obtained from a human donor with melanoma. Sequenced here: CD8+ T cells sorted from blood (inferred from file names), sampled from a patient given nivolumab and ipilimumab in sequence. Recombination connected TRBV2 to TRBJ2-3, with 12 bases aligning to TRBD2. The CDR3 protein: CASIPSGGDTDTQYF. DNA sequence: TGTGCCAGCATTCCTAGCGGGGGGGACACAGATACGCAGTATTTT.